This T cell receptor beta chain was identified in a study of lymphopenia after photon versus proton radiotherapy. Only a few counts were recorded for this clone. As yet, its antigen is unknown. Study findings and constraints: Post-nadir diversity loss with photons came from oligoclonal expansion, particularly CD8+ Temra cells. Under photons, naive T cells and diversity fell while effector/memory populations rose.

CDR1 is SGHTA, CDR2 FQGNSA, per germline. V lost 1 base and J 3 bases, leaving 6 bases between the germline ends. This CDR3 is 13 amino acids long. Using immunoSEQ multiplex PCR, the repertoire was profiled, and TCRdb retains in-frame clones only, with some absent. This repertoire shows more than 20,000 clones, approximately 85% found once; its top ten account for around 5%. The starting material was peripheral blood, obtained from a patient treated with photon-based radiotherapy. V usage is TRBV7-2 and J usage is TRBJ2-5, with D tentatively TRBD2 (6 bases). The source is a man aged 25-45 years with gastric cancer. Here the CDR3 reads CASSLEREETQYF. CDR3 DNA sequence: TGTGCCAGCAGCTTAGAGCGGGAAGAGACCCAGTACTTC.